This T cell receptor (beta chain) is drawn from a study of blood T cell repertoires in COVID-19. About the study: There were acute and convalescent COVID-19 samples, and they came from the United States, Italy and Spain.

Authors' analysis steps: Estimated nucleated cell counts came from reference gene primer amplification. Measured with immunoSEQ multiplex PCR; TCRdb has only the in-frame clones, and not every one. V, J and clone size were drawn from that table, and D and trimming were deduced from the DNA. This table holds a few hundred thousand clones, around 90% found once. The CDR3 extends over 15 amino acids. After removal of 5 bases from V and 2 bases from J, the junction contained 4 bases not matched to a gene. Germline CDR1 reads SGHTA; CDR2 reads FQGNSA. Among Cohort 3 donors, those recovered had two negative PCRs, clearance, or symptom resolution.

Sequenced input: PBMCs or T cells enriched from blood (not recorded which). The rearrangement links TRBV7-2 to TRBJ1-3, with 9 positions matching TRBD1. The clonotype was recovered from a woman in her thirties who had recovered from COVID-19. The CDR3 nucleotides read TGTGCCAGCAGCCCCGGGACAGGGCCTGGAAACACCATATATTTT. It is translated as CASSPGTGPGNTIYF.